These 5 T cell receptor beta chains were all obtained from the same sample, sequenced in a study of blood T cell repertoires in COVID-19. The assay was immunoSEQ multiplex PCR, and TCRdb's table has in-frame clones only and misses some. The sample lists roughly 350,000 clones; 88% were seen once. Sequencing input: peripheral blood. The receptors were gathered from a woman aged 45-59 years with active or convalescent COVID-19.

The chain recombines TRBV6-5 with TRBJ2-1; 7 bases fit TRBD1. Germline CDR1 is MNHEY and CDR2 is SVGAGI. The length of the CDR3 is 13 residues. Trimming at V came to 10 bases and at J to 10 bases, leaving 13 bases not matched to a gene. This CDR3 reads CATLKEGGNEQFF. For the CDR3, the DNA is TGTGCCACCCTGAAGGAAGGGGGCAACGAGCAGTTCTTC.

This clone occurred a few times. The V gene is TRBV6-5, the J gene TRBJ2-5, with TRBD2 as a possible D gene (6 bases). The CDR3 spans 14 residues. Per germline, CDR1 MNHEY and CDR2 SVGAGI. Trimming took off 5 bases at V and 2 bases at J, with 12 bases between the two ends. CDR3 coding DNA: TGTGCCAGCAGTAGAAGGAGGGGACAAGAGACCCAGTACTTC. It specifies CASSRRRGQETQYF.

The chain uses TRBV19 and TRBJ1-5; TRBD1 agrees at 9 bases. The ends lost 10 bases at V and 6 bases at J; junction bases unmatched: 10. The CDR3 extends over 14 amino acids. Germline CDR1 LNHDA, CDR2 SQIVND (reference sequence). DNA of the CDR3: TGTGCCACCCGCGGGACAGGGCTAGTTCAGCCCCAGCATTTT. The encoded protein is CATRGTGLVQPQHF.

CDR3 nucleotides: TGTGCCAGCAGCCTCCGGAGGTTTCCATATAGCAATCAGCCCCAGCATTTT. Translated, it gives CASSLRRFPYSNQPQHF. The chain combines TRBV5-6 with TRBJ1-5; D remains unclear. Per the germline V gene, CDR1 is SGHDT and CDR2 is YYEEEE. V dropped 4 bases and J dropped 0 bases, with 17 bases sitting between them. The CDR3 runs 17 residues. Looking up the rest from reference TRBV5-6 and TRBJ1-5 gives the full variable domain: DAGVTQSPTHLIKTRGQQVTLRCSPKSGHDTVSWYQQALGQGPQFIFQYYEEEERQRGNFPDRFSGHQFPNYSSELNVNALLLGDSALYLCASSLRRFPYSNQPQHFGDGTRLSIL.

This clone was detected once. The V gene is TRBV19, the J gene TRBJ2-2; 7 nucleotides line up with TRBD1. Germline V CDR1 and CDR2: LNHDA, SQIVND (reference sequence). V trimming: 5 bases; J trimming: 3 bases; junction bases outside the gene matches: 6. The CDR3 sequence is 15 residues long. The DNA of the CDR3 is TGTGCCAGTAGTCCTCCAGGGGGATACACCGGGGAGCTGTTTTTT. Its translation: CASSPPGGYTGELFF. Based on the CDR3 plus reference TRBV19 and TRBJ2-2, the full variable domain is DGGITQSPKYLFRKEGQNVTLSCEQNLNHDAMYWYRQDPGQGLRLIYYSQIVNDFQKGDIAEGYSVSREKKESFPLTVTSAQKNPTAFYLCASSPPGGYTGELFFGEGSRLTVL.